This T cell receptor (beta chain) was profiled in a study of Ad26.COV2.S vaccination and SARS-CoV-2 variants. At the level of the study: Ad26.COV2.S, an intramuscular injection, was given once or twice 56 days apart.

This table comes from immunoSEQ multiplex PCR, and its TCRdb copy is limited to in-frame clones, with some not included. The sample has fewer than 400,000 clones; approximately 90% are singletons. Treatment reported: 19 received Ad26.COV2.S at low or high dose, single or two shots; about 5 received placebo; per-sample allocation not given. Sampling took place 63 days after the first vaccine or placebo injection. In this sample, this clone turned up once. Its specificity is unknown. The length of the CDR3 is 17 residues. V was cut by 0 bases and J by 7 bases, with 16 bases left in between. Germline V gene data show CDR1 as MGHRA and CDR2 as YSYEKL. Whole-study results and caveats: Placebo recipients had lower spike-specific TCR breadth than vaccine recipients. Total T cell responses may have been underestimated by the TCR breadth and depth analyses.

The receptor was derived from a person between 18 and 65 years old who received the Ad26.COV2.S COVID-19 vaccine or a placebo. The specimen was peripheral blood, collected in a trial of Ad26.COV2.S vaccine versus placebo. The gene calls are TRBV4-1 and TRBJ1-6; no firm D call. DNA of the CDR3: TGCGCCAGCAGCCAAGATGTCGTCCGGGGAGAAAATTCACCCCTCCACTTT. Its protein product is CASSQDVVRGENSPLHF.